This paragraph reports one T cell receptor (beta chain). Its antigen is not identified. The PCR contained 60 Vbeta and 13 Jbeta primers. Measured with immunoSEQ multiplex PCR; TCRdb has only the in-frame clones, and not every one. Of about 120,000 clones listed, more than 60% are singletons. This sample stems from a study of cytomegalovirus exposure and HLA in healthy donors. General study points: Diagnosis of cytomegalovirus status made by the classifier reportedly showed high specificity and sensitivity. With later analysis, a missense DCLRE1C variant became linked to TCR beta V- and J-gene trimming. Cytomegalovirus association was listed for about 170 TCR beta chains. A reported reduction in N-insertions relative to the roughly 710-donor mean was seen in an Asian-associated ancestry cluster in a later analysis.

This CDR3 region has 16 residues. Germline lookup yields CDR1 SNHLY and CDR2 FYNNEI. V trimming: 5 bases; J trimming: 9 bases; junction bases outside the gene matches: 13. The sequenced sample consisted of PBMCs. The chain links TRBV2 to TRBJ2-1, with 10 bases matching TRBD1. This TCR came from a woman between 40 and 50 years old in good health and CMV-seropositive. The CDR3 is CASSPGLGTGESEQFF. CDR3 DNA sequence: TGTGCCAGCAGTCCCGGTCTAGGGACAGGGGAGTCTGAGCAGTTCTTC. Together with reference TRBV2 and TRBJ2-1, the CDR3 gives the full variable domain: EPEVTQTPSHQVTQMGQEVILRCVPISNHLYFYWYRQILGQKVEFLVSFYNNEISEKSEIFDDQFSVERPDGSNFTLKIRSTKLEDSAMYFCASSPGLGTGESEQFFGPGTRLTVL.